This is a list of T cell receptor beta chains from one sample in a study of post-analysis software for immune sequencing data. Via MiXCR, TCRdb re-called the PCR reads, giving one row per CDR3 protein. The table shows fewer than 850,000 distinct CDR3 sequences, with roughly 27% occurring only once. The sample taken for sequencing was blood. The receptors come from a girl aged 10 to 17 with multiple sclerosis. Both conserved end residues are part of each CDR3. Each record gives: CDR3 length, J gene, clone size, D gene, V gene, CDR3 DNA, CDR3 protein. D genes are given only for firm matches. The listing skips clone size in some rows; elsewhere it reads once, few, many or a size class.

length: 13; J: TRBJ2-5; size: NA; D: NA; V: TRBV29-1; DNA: TGCAGTGGGGGGCGCAGGGGCGGAGAGACCCAGTACTTC; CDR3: CSGGRRGGETQYF
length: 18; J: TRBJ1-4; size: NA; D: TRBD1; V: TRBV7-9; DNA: TGTGCCAGCAGCCCATCTGACAGGGCCCTCAACCCCAATGAAAAACTGTTTTTT; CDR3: CASSPSDRALNPNEKLFF
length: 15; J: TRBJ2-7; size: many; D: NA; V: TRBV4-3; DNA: TGCGCCAGCAGCCAAGATTGGGCAGGCTCCTACGAGCAGTACTTC; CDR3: CASSQDWAGSYEQYF
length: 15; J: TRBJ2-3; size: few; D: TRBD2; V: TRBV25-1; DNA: TGTGCCAGCAGTGAACGGCGGGGGAGCACAGATACGCAGTATTTT; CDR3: CASSERRGSTDTQYF
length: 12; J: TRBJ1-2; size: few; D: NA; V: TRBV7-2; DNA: TGTGCCAGCAGCTTTCGGGCGCCCGGCTACACCTTC; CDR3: CASSFRAPGYTF
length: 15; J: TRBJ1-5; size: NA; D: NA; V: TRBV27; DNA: TGTGCCAGCAGAGGGGGGGGATGGGGCAATCAGCCCCAGCATTTT; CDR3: CASRGGGWGNQPQHF
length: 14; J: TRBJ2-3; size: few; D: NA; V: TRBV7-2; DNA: TGTGCCAGCAGCTTAGTAAGGTACACAGATACGCAGTATTTT; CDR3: CASSLVRYTDTQYF
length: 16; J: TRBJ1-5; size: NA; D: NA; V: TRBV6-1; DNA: TGTGCCAGCAGTGACGGGCAGGGAAAAGGGAATCAGCCCCAGCATTTT; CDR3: CASSDGQGKGNQPQHF
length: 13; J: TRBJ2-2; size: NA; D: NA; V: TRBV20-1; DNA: TGCAGTGCTCCCGTCCGGGGAACCGGGGAGCTGTTTTTT; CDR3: CSAPVRGTGELFF
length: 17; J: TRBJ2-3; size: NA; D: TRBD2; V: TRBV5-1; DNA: TGCGCCAGCAGCTCCGACTTTAGCGGGACCCCCCCAGATACGCAGTATTTT; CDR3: CASSSDFSGTPPDTQYF
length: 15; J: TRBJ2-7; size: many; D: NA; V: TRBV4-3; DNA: TGCGCCAGCAGCCAAGCTCGCGGGACAGCCCACGAGCAGTACTTC; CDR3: CASSQARGTAHEQYF
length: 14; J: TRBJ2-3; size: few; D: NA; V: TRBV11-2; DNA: TGTGCCAGCAGCCTTTCCGGGGGGCACGATACGCAGTATTTT; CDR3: CASSLSGGHDTQYF
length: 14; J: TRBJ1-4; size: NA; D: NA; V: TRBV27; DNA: TGTGCCAGCAGTCCCCGGAAGGCTAATGAAAAACTGTTTTTT; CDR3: CASSPRKANEKLFF
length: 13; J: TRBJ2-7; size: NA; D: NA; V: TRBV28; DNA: TGTGCCAGCAGTTTATACAGGATCTACGAGCAGTACTTC; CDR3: CASSLYRIYEQYF
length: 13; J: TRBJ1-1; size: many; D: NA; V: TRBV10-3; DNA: TGTGCCATCAGTGAGGTGGGGAACACTGAAGCTTTCTTT; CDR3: CAISEVGNTEAFF
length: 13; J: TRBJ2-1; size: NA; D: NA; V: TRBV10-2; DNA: TGCGCCAGCAGTGAGCTGAAATACAATGAGCAGTTCTTC; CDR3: CASSELKYNEQFF
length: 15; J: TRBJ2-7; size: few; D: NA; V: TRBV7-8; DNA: TGTGCCAGCAGCCGTACGGGACACCCGACCTACGAGCAGTACTTC; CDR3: CASSRTGHPTYEQYF
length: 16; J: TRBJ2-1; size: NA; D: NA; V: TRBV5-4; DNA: TGTGCCAGCAGCTCGGCGTCATCGAGCTCCTACAATGAGCAGTTCTTC; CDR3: CASSSASSSSYNEQFF
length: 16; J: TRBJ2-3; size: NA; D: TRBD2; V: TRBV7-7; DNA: TGTGCCAGCAGCCCAAGCGGGAGATCTAGCACAGATACGCAGTATTTT; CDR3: CASSPSGRSSTDTQYF
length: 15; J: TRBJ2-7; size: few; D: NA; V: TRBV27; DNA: TGTGCCAGCAAAAGGGGGGGGAGTTTCGCCTACGAGCAGTACTTC; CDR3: CASKRGGSFAYEQYF
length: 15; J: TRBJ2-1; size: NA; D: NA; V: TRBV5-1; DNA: TGCGCCAGCAGCTGGACTGGCAGTCCCTACAATGAGCAGTTCTTC; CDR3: CASSWTGSPYNEQFF
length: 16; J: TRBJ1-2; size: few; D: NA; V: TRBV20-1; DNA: TGCAGTGCTAGAGATCATTTTGGTACCTCTAACTATGGCTACACCTTC; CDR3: CSARDHFGTSNYGYTF
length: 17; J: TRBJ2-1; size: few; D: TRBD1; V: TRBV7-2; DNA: TGTGCCAGCAGCTTAAAGGGGACAGGTTGGTTGAGTAATGAGCAGTTCTTC; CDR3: CASSLKGTGWLSNEQFF
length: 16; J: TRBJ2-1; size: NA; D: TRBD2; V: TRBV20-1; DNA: TGCAGTGCTAGAGATGATAGCGGGAGACTTTACAATGAGCAGTTCTTC; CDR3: CSARDDSGRLYNEQFF
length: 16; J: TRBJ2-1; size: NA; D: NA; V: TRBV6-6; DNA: TGTGCCAGCAGTCTTGACAAAACCAGCTCCTACAATGAGCAGTTCTTC; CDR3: CASSLDKTSSYNEQFF
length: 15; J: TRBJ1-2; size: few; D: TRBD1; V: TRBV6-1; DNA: TGTGCCAGCAGTGAAGTTGGGACAGGGAACTATGGCTACACCTTC; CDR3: CASSEVGTGNYGYTF
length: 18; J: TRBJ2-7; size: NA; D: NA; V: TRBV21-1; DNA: TGTGCCAGCAGCCCCTTGGGGTCAACCGGGACGGACGTGGACGAGCAGTACTTC; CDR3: CASSPLGSTGTDVDEQYF
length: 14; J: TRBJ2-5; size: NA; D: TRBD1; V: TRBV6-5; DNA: TGTGCCAGCAGCCAAGGGGGCGTTGGGGAGACCCAGTACTTC; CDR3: CASSQGGVGETQYF
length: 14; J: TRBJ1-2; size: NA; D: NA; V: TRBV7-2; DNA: TGTGCCAGCAGCATGCCGGGATTTTCCTATGGCTACACCTTC; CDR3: CASSMPGFSYGYTF
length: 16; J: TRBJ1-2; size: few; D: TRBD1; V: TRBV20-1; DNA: TGCAGTGCAAGAAGGGGACAGACCGGGGATAACTATGGCTACACCTTC; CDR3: CSARRGQTGDNYGYTF
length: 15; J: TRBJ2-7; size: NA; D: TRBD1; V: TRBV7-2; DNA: TGTGCCAGCAGCCCAACCGGGACAGGGGTCTACGAGCAGTACTTC; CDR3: CASSPTGTGVYEQYF
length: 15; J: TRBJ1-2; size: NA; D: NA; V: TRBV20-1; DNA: TGCAGTGCTAGTTCGGGACACGGGGGCAACTATGGCTACACCTTC; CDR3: CSASSGHGGNYGYTF
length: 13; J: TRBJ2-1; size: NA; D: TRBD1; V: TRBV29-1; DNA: TGCAGCGTTGAGGGGACAGGGAGCCATGAGCAGTTCTTC; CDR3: CSVEGTGSHEQFF
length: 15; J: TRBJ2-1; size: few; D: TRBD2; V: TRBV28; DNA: TGTGCCAGCAGAGAAGCGGGAGGGCCCTACAATGAGCAGTTCTTC; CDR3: CASREAGGPYNEQFF
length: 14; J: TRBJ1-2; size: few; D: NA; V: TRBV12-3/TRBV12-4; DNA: TGTGCCAGCAGTTTGGACAGAACGTACTATGGCTACACCTTC; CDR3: CASSLDRTYYGYTF
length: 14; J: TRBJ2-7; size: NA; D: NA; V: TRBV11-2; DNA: TGTGCCCGCAGTCCCCGTCTAGTCTCCTACGAGCAGTACTTC; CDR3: CARSPRLVSYEQYF
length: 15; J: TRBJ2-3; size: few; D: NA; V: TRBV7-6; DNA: TGTGCCAGCAGCTTAGCGGGCATGGTCGGAGATACGCAGTATTTT; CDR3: CASSLAGMVGDTQYF
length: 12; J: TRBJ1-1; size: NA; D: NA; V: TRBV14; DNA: TGTGCCAGCAGCCGGTGGGGGACTGAAGCTTTCTTT; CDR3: CASSRWGTEAFF
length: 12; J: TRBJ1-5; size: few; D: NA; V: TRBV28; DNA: TGTGCCAGCAGGTCCGGGGATCAGCCCCAGCATTTT; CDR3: CASRSGDQPQHF
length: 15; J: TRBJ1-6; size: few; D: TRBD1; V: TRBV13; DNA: TGTGCCAGCAGGGTATCGGGACAGTCTAATTCACCCCTCCACTTT; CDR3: CASRVSGQSNSPLHF
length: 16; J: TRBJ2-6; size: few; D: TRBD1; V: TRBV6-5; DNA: TGTGCCAGCCACACAGGGGATATCTCTGGGGCCAACGTCCTGACTTTC; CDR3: CASHTGDISGANVLTF
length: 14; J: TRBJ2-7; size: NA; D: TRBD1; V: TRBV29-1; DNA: TGCAGCGGAAACAGGGGGCTTTCCTACAATGAGCAGTACTTC; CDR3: CSGNRGLSYNEQYF
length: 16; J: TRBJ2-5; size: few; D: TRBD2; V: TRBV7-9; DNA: TGTGCCAGCAGCCCAGGACTAGCGGGAGAAGCGGAGACCCAGTACTTC; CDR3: CASSPGLAGEAETQYF
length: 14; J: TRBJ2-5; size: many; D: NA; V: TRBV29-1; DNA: TGCAGCGTTGGGACCCGGGACTTGGGCGAGACCCAGTACTTC; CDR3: CSVGTRDLGETQYF
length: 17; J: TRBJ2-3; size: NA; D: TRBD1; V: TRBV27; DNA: TGTGCCAGCAGTTTAATGGCCCCCGGACAGGGCACAGATACGCAGTATTTT; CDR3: CASSLMAPGQGTDTQYF
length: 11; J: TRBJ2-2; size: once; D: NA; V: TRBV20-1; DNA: TGCAGTGCTTGGACTCACTGGGAGCTGTTTTTT; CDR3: CSAWTHWELFF
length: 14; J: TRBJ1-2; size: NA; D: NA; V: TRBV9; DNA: TGTGCCAGCAGCGTAGGAGGGGTTAACTATGGCTACACCTTC; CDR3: CASSVGGVNYGYTF
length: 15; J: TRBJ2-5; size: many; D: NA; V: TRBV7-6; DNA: TGTGCCAGCAGCTTGGGATCAGGGGCCCAAGAGACCCAGTACTTC; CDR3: CASSLGSGAQETQYF